The rows below give T cell receptor beta chains drawn from one sample of a study of type 1 and type 2 diabetes patients. TCRdb processed the multiplex PCR reads anew with MiXCR; each CDR3 protein has one entry. This table has about 290,000 distinct CDR3 sequences, 45% to 60% appearing once. The sample consisted of peripheral blood mononuclear cells (PBMCs). These TCRs come from a man between 18 and 29 years old with type 2 diabetes. The CDR3 runs from the conserved cysteine through the conserved F or W. D genes are given only for firm matches. Clone size is stated in some rows and not others, as once, few, many or a class when expanded.

j_call d_call cdr3_length v_call clone_size cdr3_aa cdr3_nt
TRBJ1-2 . 14 TRBV25-1 few CASSVTGDIYGYTF TGTGCCAGCAGTGTTACGGGGGATATCTATGGCTACACCTTC
TRBJ1-2 . 15 TRBV10-3 . CAISESILREGGYTF TGTGCCATCAGTGAGTCGATCCTCCGGGAGGGGGGCTACACCTTC
TRBJ2-6 . 17 TRBV6-2/TRBV6-3 few CASSYSTADSGANVLTF TGTGCCAGCAGTTACTCGACAGCCGACTCTGGGGCCAACGTCCTGACTTTC
TRBJ2-3 TRBD2 14 TRBV20-1 few CSARVLAATDTQYF TGCAGTGCTAGAGTACTAGCGGCCACAGATACGCAGTATTTT
TRBJ2-1 . 18 TRBV19 few CASSLSAGGLAQRYEQFF TGTGCCAGTAGTCTTTCGGCAGGGGGACTTGCTCAGCGGTATGAGCAGTTCTTC
TRBJ2-3 . 12 TRBV10-2 . CASKGRVNTQYF TGCGCCAGCAAGGGGCGGGTGAATACGCAGTATTTT
TRBJ2-3 TRBD1 17 TRBV4-1 few CASSEVAGGLFTDTQYF TGTGCCAGCAGTGAAGTGGCAGGGGGCCTTTTCACAGATACGCAGTATTTT
TRBJ1-1 . 12 TRBV29-1 . CSVQRQNTEAFF TGCAGCGTTCAGAGACAAAACACTGAAGCTTTCTTT
TRBJ2-5 TRBD2 16 TRBV6-5 . CASSDKLAGVWETQYF TGTGCCAGCAGTGATAAGCTAGCGGGAGTATGGGAGACCCAGTACTTC
TRBJ1-1 . 14 TRBV2 . CASKGRASGTEAFF TGTGCCAGCAAGGGGAGGGCGTCGGGCACTGAAGCTTTCTTT
TRBJ2-7 TRBD2 15 TRBV7-2 . CASSYAGTRVNLQYF TGTGCCAGCAGTTATGCCGGGACTAGGGTGAACTTGCAGTACTTC
TRBJ2-7 . 15 TRBV20-1 . CSASPQTEPHYEQHF TGCAGTGCCAGTCCGCAGACAGAACCACACTACGAGCAGCACTTC
TRBJ2-7 . 11 TRBV2 many CASIGSYEQYF TGTGCCAGCATAGGGTCCTACGAGCAGTACTTC
TRBJ1-1 . 13 TRBV27 few CASLQGVGTEAFF TGTGCCAGCCTCCAGGGTGTGGGCACTGAAGCTTTCTTT
TRBJ1-5 . 12 TRBV7-2 . CASSLEGQPQHF TGTGCCAGCAGCTTAGAGGGGCAGCCCCAGCATTTT
TRBJ1-4 . 16 TRBV20-1 . CSARDRSSPTNEKLFF TGCAGTGCTAGAGATCGGTCATCTCCAACTAATGAAAAACTGTTTTTT
TRBJ2-6 . 16 TRBV20-1 . CSARDPHGRGANVLTF TGCAGTGCTAGGGATCCCCACGGGCGTGGGGCCAACGTCCTGACTTTC
TRBJ2-5 TRBD2 15 TRBV15 . CATSRDRGGQETQYF TGTGCCACCAGCAGAGATCGGGGGGGTCAAGAGACCCAGTACTTC
TRBJ2-1 TRBD1 16 TRBV19 few CASSPRGGTGGNEQFF TGTGCCAGTAGTCCCCGCGGGGGGACAGGGGGCAATGAGCAGTTCTTC
TRBJ2-7 TRBD2 15 TRBV5-5 . CASSLNLAGTYEQYF TGTGCCAGCAGCTTGAACCTAGCGGGAACCTACGAGCAGTACTTC
TRBJ1-2 . 15 TRBV10-3 few CAISESSRGRYGYTF TGTGCCATCAGTGAGTCGAGTCGGGGAAGGTATGGCTACACCTTC
TRBJ1-5 . 16 TRBV11-3 few CASSFYQGRCNQPQHF TGTGCCAGCAGCTTTTATCAGGGAAGGTGCAATCAGCCCCAGCATTTT
TRBJ1-2 . 11 TRBV20-1 few CSAIRTGGYTF TGCAGTGCTATACGGACGGGAGGCTACACCTTC
TRBJ1-2 . 13 TRBV6-2/TRBV6-3 . CASSGTAVYGYTF TGTGCCAGTTCCGGGACGGCGGTATATGGCTACACCTTC